Listed here are 30 T cell receptor beta chains from one sample, sequenced in a study of long-term antiretroviral therapy in people with HIV. Researchers report immunoSEQ v3.0 was run at survey level. Sequencing was performed with immunoSEQ multiplex PCR; in TCRdb, only in-frame clones are kept and a portion is missing. The sample has 20,000 to 25,000 clones; approximately 80% are singletons. The source was unsorted PBMCs, collected 0.1 years before starting antiretroviral therapy. These receptors all stem from a young man with HIV.

This clone showed up just once. The rearrangement links TRBV9 to TRBJ2-7, with 11 bases that match TRBD1. The germline V gene encodes CDR1 SGDLS and CDR2 YYNGEE. This CDR3 has 14 amino acids. Trimming took 4 bases from V and 5 from J; bases not matched to a gene: 5. DNA of the CDR3: TGTGCCAGCAGCCCGTGGGGACAGGGGGACGAGCAGTACTTC. As protein: CASSPWGQGDEQYF.

In this sample, this clone turned up a few times. The gene calls are TRBV6-1 and TRBJ1-5; 9 nucleotides line up with TRBD1. The CDR3 consists of 15 residues. V shed 5 bases and J 1 base; nucleotides not matched to a gene: 3. Germline V gene sequence: CDR1 MNHNS, CDR2 SASEGT. CDR3 sequence (DNA): TGTGCCAGCAGTCGAGGACAGGGGAGCAATCAGCCCCAGCATTTT. Its protein is CASSRGQGSNQPQHF.

The chain is built from TRBV4-2 and TRBJ2-3, with no clear D. The CDR3 has 16 residues. Trimming took off 2 bases at V and 3 bases at J, with 15 bases between the two ends. Germline-derived CDR1 and CDR2 are LGHNA and YNFKEQ. CDR3 loop: CASSQLFGEVTDTQYF. The CDR3 bases are TGTGCCAGCAGCCAATTGTTTGGAGAGGTAACAGATACGCAGTATTTT.

The chain employs TRBV14 and TRBJ2-5; D not certain. The V gene's germline CDR1 is SGHDN and CDR2 FVKESK. Deletions cut 2 bases from V and 5 bases from J, with 6 bases between. The CDR3 runs 12 residues. CDR3 amino acids: CASSQLGETQYF. CDR3 nucleotides: TGTGCCAGCAGCCAACTGGGTGAGACCCAGTACTTC.

V and J are TRBV30 and TRBJ2-7; D tentatively reads TRBD1 or TRBD2 (6 bases each). The CDR3 totals 12 residues. In germline, CDR1 is GTSNPN, CDR2 SVGIG (reference sequence). Trimming stripped 5 bases from V and 2 bases from J, with 10 bases between. CDR3 residues: CAWGGPTYEQYF. The DNA of the CDR3 is TGTGCCTGGGGGGGGCCGACCTACGAGCAGTACTTC.

The rearrangement links TRBV27 to TRBJ2-2; D unclear. Trimming took off 2 bases at V and 0 bases at J, with 4 bases between the two ends. The CDR3 runs to 14 residues. CDR1 is MNHEY, CDR2 SMNVEV, per germline (reference sequence). The CDR3 DNA follows: TGTGCCAGCAGTTTAACCACGAACACCGGGGAGCTGTTTTTT. This encodes CASSLTTNTGELFF.

V and J are TRBV6-1 and TRBJ1-4; TRBD1 matches at 7 bases. This CDR3 has 13 residues. Germline-derived CDR1 and CDR2 are MNHNS and SASEGT. Trimming at V came to 6 bases and at J to 7 bases, leaving 5 bases not matched to a gene. DNA for the CDR3: TGTGCCAGCAGGGGCTACAGGGGTGAAAAACTGTTTTTT. It codes for CASRGYRGEKLFF.

This chain uses TRBV30 with TRBJ2-1, with 14 bases lining up with TRBD2. Germline V lookup: CDR1 GTSNPN, CDR2 SVGIG (reference sequence). The CDR3 extends over 15 amino acids. Germline trimming cut 2 bases from V and 6 bases from J; bases unmatched to any gene: 3. The CDR3: CAWSSGTSGGNEQFF. CDR3 DNA: TGTGCCTGGAGTTCCGGGACTAGCGGGGGCAATGAGCAGTTCTTC.

In its sample, this clone was seen a few times. V usage is TRBV9 and J usage is TRBJ1-5; tentatively, D is TRBD1 (5 bases). Germline-derived CDR1 and CDR2 are SGDLS and YYNGEE. V lost 0 bases and J lost 7, with 8 bases in between. CDR3 length: 13 amino acids. CDR3 in amino acids: CASSVGRGQPQHF. The CDR3, as DNA: TGTGCCAGCAGCGTAGGGCGGGGCCAGCCCCAGCATTTT. The variable domain in full, completed from reference TRBV9 and TRBJ1-5, reads DSGVTQTPKHLITATGQRVTLRCSPRSGDLSVYWYQQSLDQGLQFLIQYYNGEERAKGNILERFSAQQFPDLHSELNLSSLELGDSALYFCASSVGRGQPQHFGDGTRLSIL.

The CDR3 sequence: CASSFQGTYDQPQHF. The DNA for the CDR3 is TGTGCCAGCAGCTTCCAGGGAACCTATGATCAGCCCCAGCATTTT. V is TRBV5-6 and J is TRBJ1-5; tentative D call: TRBD1 (5 bases). V lost 2 bases to trimming and J lost 5 bases, with 14 bases between them. The CDR3 extends over 15 amino acids. Germline CDR1 reads SGHDT; CDR2 reads YYEEEE.

The chain combines TRBV7-9 with TRBJ1-2, with a possible D match to TRBD1 (5 bases). The CDR3 length is 15 residues. Germline V gives CDR1 SEHNR, CDR2 FQNEAQ (reference sequence). Trimming cost V 3 bases and J 0 bases, with 11 bases left between them. CDR3 sequence: CASSFYEGPNYGYTF. In DNA form, the CDR3 reads TGTGCCAGCAGCTTTTATGAGGGGCCTAACTATGGCTACACCTTC.

The gene calls are TRBV6-5 and TRBJ2-7, with 7 bases identical to TRBD2. The CDR3 loop spans 15 amino acids. The junction had 2 bases not matched to a gene; V was cut back by 0 bases and J by 0 bases. The germline CDR1 and CDR2 sequences are MNHEY and SVGAGI. The chain's CDR3 is CASSYSAGASYEQYF. CDR3 coding DNA: TGTGCCAGCAGTTACTCGGCGGGAGCCTCCTACGAGCAGTACTTC.

The V and J genes are TRBV29-1 and TRBJ1-1, with D possibly TRBD1 on 6 matching bases. Trimming removed 7 bases from V and 4 bases from J, with 16 bases in between. Germline V gene lookup returns CDR1 SQVTM and CDR2 ANQGSEA. CDR3 length equals 13 residues. CDR3 region: CSETRQGSTEAFF. The CDR3 nucleotides are TGCAGCGAGACCCGCCAGGGGAGCACTGAAGCTTTCTTT.

The chain recombines TRBV19 with TRBJ2-7, with TRBD2 as a possible D gene (7 bases). V lost 3 bases and J 4 bases, leaving 16 bases between the germline ends. CDR3 length equals 15 residues. Germline V CDR1 and CDR2: LNHDA, SQIVND (reference sequence). CDR3 in DNA: TGTGCCAGTAGTATGGCGACGGGGGGCCCGTACGAGCAGTACTTC. Its protein is CASSMATGGPYEQYF.

This clone has only one observation. J is TRBJ2-1 and V is TRBV5-4; D possibly corresponds to TRBD2 (6 bases). Trimming shortened V by 1 base and J by 7 bases, and 6 bases separated the two germline ends. The V gene's germline CDR1 is SGHNT and CDR2 YYREEE (reference sequence). The CDR3 has 12 amino acids. CDR3 nucleotide sequence: TGTGCCAGCAGCTTGCTAGCGAATGAGCAGTTCTTC. This gives the protein CASSLLANEQFF.

This clone was detected once. The chain recombines TRBV4-1 with TRBJ1-1; 7 bases match TRBD1. V trimming: 4 bases; J trimming: 6 bases; junction bases outside the gene matches: 8. Germline V gene data show CDR1 as MGHRA and CDR2 as YSYEKL. The CDR3 totals 14 residues. The CDR3 sequence: CASSPKEGGAEAFF. The CDR3 region has the DNA TGCGCCAGCAGCCCCAAGGAAGGGGGCGCTGAAGCTTTCTTT.

The CDR3 reads CAISAGTSGSSGQFF. The CDR3 nucleotides are TGTGCCATCAGCGCTGGAACTAGCGGGAGCTCAGGGCAGTTCTTC. The chain couples TRBV10-3 to TRBJ2-1; 11 bases align to TRBD2. From germline, CDR1 is ENHRY and CDR2 SYGVKD. The V gene end was trimmed by 6 bases and the J gene end by 12 bases; junction bases not matched to a gene: 13. The CDR3 consists of 15 residues.

This clone was detected a few times. The V gene is TRBV10-3, the J gene TRBJ2-7; D may be TRBD1 or TRBD2 (5 bases each). This CDR3 has 12 residues. In germline, CDR1 is ENHRY, CDR2 SYGVKD. The V end lost 4 bases, the J end lost 7 bases, and 11 bases lay between the germline ends. For the CDR3, the DNA is TGTGCCATCAGTGGGGGGATTCGGGAGCAGTACTTC. This codes for CAISGGIREQYF.

The chain combines TRBV2 with TRBJ1-2; D is ambiguous. The V and J ends lost 8 bases and 2 bases respectively, with 9 bases between them. In germline, CDR1 is SNHLY, CDR2 FYNNEI. The CDR3 runs to 12 residues. The CDR3 coding sequence is TGTGCCAGCTGGAGGTTCAACTATGGCTACACCTTC. Translation gives CASWRFNYGYTF.

The chain carries TRBV6-1 and TRBJ2-3; 8 bases map to TRBD2. Losses at the gene ends were 6 bases for V and 3 bases for J; bases not matched to a gene: 2. The germline gives CDR1 MNHNS, CDR2 SASEGT. The CDR3 has 13 amino acids. DNA of the CDR3: TGTGCCAGCAGCGGGGGGGCGACAGATACGCAGTATTTT. Protein sequence: CASSGGATDTQYF.

The V call is TRBV4-1, the J call TRBJ1-1; the D is unclear. Germline lookup yields CDR1 MGHRA and CDR2 YSYEKL. V lost 1 base and J lost 4, with 7 bases in between. This CDR3 contains 13 residues. The CDR3 DNA follows: TGCGCCAGCAGCCAAGTGGTGGGCACTGAAGCTTTCTTT. Translation gives CASSQVVGTEAFF.

This clone appeared a few times. The chain joins TRBV5-1 to TRBJ1-2; D gene ambiguous. Germline V lookup: CDR1 SGHRS, CDR2 YFSETQ. The CDR3 contains 13 residues. The V and J ends lost 2 bases and 7 bases respectively, with 12 bases between them. The CDR3 is CASSFDALGGYTF. CDR3 coding DNA: TGCGCCAGCAGCTTCGACGCTCTAGGTGGCTACACCTTC.

This clone was observed a handful of times. This sample includes further DNA sequences coding for the same CDR3. The chain couples TRBV15 to TRBJ2-5, with unresolved D. CDR1 is LNHNV and CDR2 is YYDKDF in the germline V gene (reference sequence). The CDR3 is 13 amino acids. V was pared by 2 bases and J by 5 bases, with 9 bases between. CDR3 bases: TGTGCCACCAGCAGATACGGCGGTGAGACCCAGTACTTC. This encodes CATSRYGGETQYF.

This clone was counted between two and nine times. This rearrangement joins TRBV4-1 to TRBJ2-7, with D perhaps given as TRBD1 or TRBD2 (7 bases each). Germline V gene lookup returns CDR1 MGHRA and CDR2 YSYEKL. V lost 1 base and J lost 2, with 9 bases in between. The CDR3 sequence is 14 residues long. The CDR3 loop reads CASSQAGGAYEQYF. The CDR3 DNA reads TGCGCCAGCAGCCAAGCAGGGGGGGCCTACGAGCAGTACTTC.

The chain combines TRBV28 with TRBJ1-2; 10 nucleotides agree with TRBD1. The V gene end was trimmed by 6 bases and the J gene end by 12 bases; junction bases not matched to a gene: 10. This CDR3 is built from 13 residues. Germline loops: CDR1 MDHEN, CDR2 SYDVKM. CDR3 DNA: TGTGCCAGCAGCCCCCAGGACAGGGGGTATAACACCTTC. Residues: CASSPQDRGYNTF.

The rearrangement links TRBV7-9 to TRBJ1-4; the D is unclear. V gave up 8 bases and J gave up 2 bases, with 15 bases separating them. The V gene's germline CDR1 is SEHNR and CDR2 FQNEAQ (reference sequence). The CDR3 is 15 amino acids. This CDR3 reads CASGRSPGTNEKLFF. CDR3 in DNA: TGTGCCAGCGGCAGATCGCCTGGGACTAATGAAAAACTGTTTTTT.

The CDR3 nucleotides read TGCAGCGTTGGAGGTTCGAGGGGCAGGGACAAGAATGGCTACACCTTC. It yields the protein CSVGGSRGRDKNGYTF. The rearrangement joins TRBV29-1 to TRBJ1-2; the D gene is possibly TRBD1 (6 bases). This CDR3 is built from 16 residues. Germline assignment: CDR1 SQVTM and CDR2 ANQGSEA. Deletions cut 4 bases from V and 6 bases from J, with 24 bases between.

The chain employs TRBV29-1 and TRBJ2-7; 9 bases agree with TRBD2. This CDR3 spans 15 amino acids. Germline V gene lookup returns CDR1 SQVTM and CDR2 ANQGSEA. V was clipped by 0 bases and J by 2 bases; unmatched bases: 5. The CDR3 nucleotides are TGCAGCGTTGAAGAACCGACTAGCGGAGCCTACGAGCAGTACTTC. It translates to CSVEEPTSGAYEQYF.

V gene TRBV27 combines with J gene TRBJ2-2; TRBD2 matches at 11 bases. V was pared by 4 bases and J by 6 bases, with 7 bases of the junction left unmatched. CDR1 and CDR2 (germline): MNHEY, SMNVEV (reference sequence). The CDR3 is made up of 16 amino acids. The DNA for the CDR3 is TGTGCCAGCAGTTCAAATAGCGGGAGGGGGGCCGGGGAGCTGTTTTTT. Its translation is CASSSNSGRGAGELFF.

This sequence joins TRBV6-4 and TRBJ2-3; 7 nucleotides match TRBD1. The CDR3 sequence is 14 residues long. Germline V lookup: CDR1 MRHNA, CDR2 SNTAGT. Trimming removed 0 bases from V and 4 bases from J; junction bases left unmatched: 1. The DNA of the CDR3 is TGTGCCAGCAGTGACTCGACAGGGCCAGATACGCAGTATTTT. It specifies CASSDSTGPDTQYF.